This T cell receptor (beta chain) was found in a study of T cells in Graves' hyperthyroidism and ophthalmopathy. Amplification of TCR beta CDR3 regions used RNA as the template. The HTBI primer set served for first-round RT-PCR of the TCR CDR3. Each CDR3 protein is one row after TCRdb ran MiXCR on the multiplex PCR reads. The data show 500,000 to 650,000 distinct CDR3 sequences, just under 20% seen once. Between the trimmed V and J ends, which lost 7 bases and 1 base, there was a span of 14 bases. The germline V gene has CDR1 DFQATT and CDR2 SNEGSKA (reference sequence). This CDR3 region has 14 residues. Study-wide results and caveats: A median 6.5 months before onset, the model predicted ophthalmopathy. Within blood appeared most thyroid clonotypes that had expanded above 0.001.

This clonotype showed up many times. Its antigen is not known. Diagnoses rested on clinical symptoms, serum thyroxine and TRAb, thyroid ultrasound and orbital computed tomography. The TCR comes from a man between 35 and 55 years old with Graves' ophthalmopathy. Sequencing used blood. The V gene is TRBV20-1, the J gene TRBJ2-1, with D possibly matching TRBD2 (5 bases). CDR3 DNA sequence: TGCAGTGGGAAGAAGGTAGCGTCCTACAATGAGCAGTTCTTC. It codes for CSGKKVASYNEQFF.